This T cell receptor beta chain was retrieved from a study of cytomegalovirus exposure and HLA in healthy donors. PCR amplification relied on 60 Vbeta primers (plus 13 Jbeta primers). TCRdb's table, derived via immunoSEQ multiplex PCR, lists solely in-frame clones and lacks some. The sample has approximately 100,000 clones, about 70% seen once; the top ten hold about 6%. V lost 1 base and J lost 5; bases outside the gene matches: 4. Germline V gene data show CDR1 as SGHVS and CDR2 as FNYEAQ. CDR3 length equals 15 residues. The specimen was PBMCs. This rearrangement joins TRBV7-6 to TRBJ2-5; 10 nucleotides agree with TRBD1. This receptor was taken from a woman aged 45 to 65 in good health and CMV-seropositive. The chain's CDR3 is CASSLELGQGETQYF. The CDR3 DNA reads TGTGCCAGCAGCTTAGAGTTGGGACAGGGGGAGACCCAGTACTTC.